This T cell receptor (beta chain) was captured in a study of shared clonotypes between healthy human individuals. Deep was the level at which the assay was run. This table comes from immunoSEQ multiplex PCR, and its TCRdb copy is limited to in-frame clones, with some not included. Of about 2 million clones detected, 95% appear once; the ten largest clones hold more than 0.1%. The germline CDR1 and CDR2 sequences are PRHDT and FYEKMQ (reference sequence). V was cut by 1 base and J by 0 bases, with 16 bases left in between. The CDR3 has 17 residues. The TCR originated in a man younger than 30 in good health. The V gene is TRBV13, the J gene TRBJ2-7, with D unresolved. Source material: naive CD4+ T cells sorted from blood. The subset denotes: CD45RA+ positively selected. This CDR3 reads CASSLVKFRPLSYEQYF. CDR3 bases: TGTGCCAGCAGCTTAGTAAAATTTCGTCCTCTCTCCTACGAGCAGTACTTC.